A single sample is the source of the 14 T cell receptor beta chains below, sequenced in a study of blood T cell repertoires in COVID-19. Using immunoSEQ multiplex PCR, the repertoire was profiled, and TCRdb retains in-frame clones only, with some absent. The sample gives 110,000 or so clones, less than 85% of which show up once; approximately 13% is in the top ten. Sequencing was carried out using peripheral blood. All receptors derive from a human donor in a cohort sampled during active COVID-19.

The count of this clone is one. V and J are TRBV6-6 and TRBJ1-6; 9 bases line up with TRBD1. The CDR3 loop spans 17 amino acids. Germline V gene lookup returns CDR1 MNHNY and CDR2 SVGAGI (reference sequence). Trimming took 5 bases from V and 4 from J; bases not matched to a gene: 9. Here the CDR3 reads CASSQTGGAGYNSPLHF. As DNA, the CDR3 is TGTGCCAGCAGTCAAACAGGGGGCGCGGGATATAATTCACCCCTCCACTTT.

This chain joins TRBV10-3 and TRBJ2-7; D is possibly TRBD1 (6 bases). The germline V gene encodes CDR1 ENHRY and CDR2 SYGVKD. Trimming stripped 3 bases from V and 2 bases from J, with 8 bases between. The CDR3 covers 13 residues. CDR3 residues: CAISDRGTYEQYF. The CDR3 nucleotides are TGTGCCATCAGTGACAGGGGCACCTACGAGCAGTACTTC.

This clone was seen only once. The rearrangement links TRBV6-5 to TRBJ1-1, with TRBD1 as a possible D gene (6 bases). Trimming removed 6 bases at V and 6 bases at J, with 14 bases between. CDR3 length: 13 residues. Per germline, CDR1 MNHEY and CDR2 SVGAGI. CDR3 loop: CASRRNRDAEAFF. CDR3 nucleotide sequence: TGTGCCAGCAGACGTAACAGGGACGCTGAAGCTTTCTTT.

The chain uses TRBV2 and TRBJ2-5; D might be TRBD2 (6 bases). Germline CDR1 reads SNHLY; CDR2 reads FYNNEI. V was trimmed by 1 base and J by 5 bases, leaving 17 bases between them. This CDR3 has 16 amino acids. The CDR3 sequence is CASSEDGGSWGETQYF. The CDR3, as DNA: TGTGCCAGCAGTGAAGACGGGGGTAGTTGGGGCGAGACCCAGTACTTC.

This clone is classed as medium-sized. The J gene is TRBJ2-2, the V gene TRBV11-3; D may be TRBD1 (5 bases). V was trimmed by 2 bases and J by 1 base, leaving 11 bases between them. CDR1 is SGHNT and CDR2 is YENEEA in the germline V gene. This CDR3 is built from 16 residues. CDR3 residues: CASSLQGTGNTGELFF. The CDR3 nucleotides read TGTGCCAGCAGCTTACAAGGAACAGGGAACACCGGGGAGCTGTTTTTT.

The V gene is TRBV5-1, the J gene TRBJ2-3, with D perhaps TRBD2 (7 bases). The CDR3 sequence is 15 residues long. The V end was cut by 3 bases, the J end by 2 bases, with 13 bases between. Germline lookup yields CDR1 SGHRS and CDR2 YFSETQ. CDR3 sequence: CASSWRAGATDTQYF. CDR3 sequence (DNA): TGCGCCAGCAGCTGGAGGGCGGGGGCCACAGATACGCAGTATTTT. The variable domain in full, completed from reference TRBV5-1 and TRBJ2-3, reads KAGVTQTPRYLIKTRGQQVTLSCSPISGHRSVSWYQQTPGQGLQFLFEYFSETQRNKGNFPGRFSGRQFSNSRSEMNVSTLELGDSALYLCASSWRAGATDTQYFGPGTRLTVL.

The chain joins TRBV12-3 or TRBV12-4 to TRBJ1-1; D is undetermined. This CDR3 has 13 residues. V lost 3 bases, J lost 6 bases, and 11 bases lay in between. The CDR3 bases are TGTGCCAGCAGTTTTACCGGTACCCCTGAAGCTTTCTTT. Its protein product is CASSFTGTPEAFF.

The chain employs TRBV13 and TRBJ2-5; D is ambiguous. CDR3 length: 12 residues. V was clipped by 3 bases and J by 5 bases, with 7 bases between them. Looked up from germline, CDR1 is PRHDT and CDR2 is FYEKMQ (reference sequence). Here the CDR3 DNA reads TGTGCCAGCAGCTTTGGGCCCGAGACCCAGTACTTC. As protein: CASSFGPETQYF.

This clone has only one observation. This chain links TRBV5-1 with TRBJ2-6; TRBD1 aligns across 10 bases. CDR1 SGHRS and CDR2 YFSETQ come from the germline V gene. The CDR3 loop spans 20 amino acids. Losses at the gene ends were 0 bases for V and 0 bases for J; bases not matched to a gene: 9. Here the CDR3 reads CASSLGPGTGEHSGANVLTF. The DNA of the CDR3 is TGCGCCAGCAGCTTGGGCCCCGGGACAGGGGAACACTCTGGGGCCAACGTCCTGACTTTC.

This chain connects TRBV27 to TRBJ2-1, with TRBD2 matching over 10 bases. Germline-derived CDR1 and CDR2 are MNHEY and SMNVEV (reference sequence). J was trimmed by 1 base and V by 9 bases; bases with no gene match: 3. This CDR3 spans 14 amino acids. In DNA form, the CDR3 reads TGTGCCAGTCGGACTAGCGGTTCCTACAATGAGCAGTTCTTC. As protein: CASRTSGSYNEQFF.

V is TRBV2 and J is TRBJ2-2, with 10 bases aligning to TRBD1. The V gene end was trimmed by 8 bases and the J gene end by 6 bases; junction bases not matched to a gene: 3. This CDR3 has 13 amino acids. Germline V lookup: CDR1 SNHLY, CDR2 FYNNEI. In nucleotides, the CDR3 is TGTGCCAGCCGAGGACAGGGGGCCGGGGAGCTGTTTTTT. It specifies CASRGQGAGELFF.

The sample holds a few counts of this clone. The V gene is TRBV7-9, the J gene TRBJ2-2, with D perhaps matching TRBD1 (6 bases). This CDR3 comprises 16 residues. Germline V gives CDR1 SEHNR, CDR2 FQNEAQ (reference sequence). The V end was cut by 5 bases, the J end by 6 bases, with 19 bases between. The CDR3: CASSLQGQGRAGELFF. DNA of the CDR3: TGTGCCAGCAGCCTCCAGGGGCAGGGCAGGGCCGGGGAGCTGTTTTTT.

The chain combines TRBV19 with TRBJ1-5; D is ambiguous. This CDR3 is built from 13 residues. V was shortened by 6 bases and J by 3 bases, with 9 bases between the two germline ends. Germline V lookup: CDR1 LNHDA, CDR2 SQIVND (reference sequence). The CDR3, as DNA: TGTGCCAGTAGGTCCGTCCTCAATCAGCCCCAGCATTTT. Translation: CASRSVLNQPQHF.

This clone showed up just a few times. The chain has TRBV6-6 and TRBJ2-7, with D possibly being TRBD1 (6 bases). CDR3 length equals 11 residues. CDR1 is MNHNY, CDR2 SVGAGI, per germline (reference sequence). Trimming left V 4 bases short and J 5 bases short, with 6 bases between. The CDR3 DNA reads TGTGCCAGCAGTTGGGGGCACGAGCAGTACTTC. Translating it yields CASSWGHEQYF.